Listed here are 13 T cell receptor beta chains from one sample, sequenced in a study of T cell clonality in common variable immunodeficiency. Antigens of these TCRs are unknown. Study results and limitations: In common variable immunodeficiency, TCR beta chains reportedly carried fewer deletions and N-nucleotide insertions.

The repertoire was sequenced with immunoSEQ multiplex PCR; TCRdb's copy has only in-frame clones and lacks some. The sample is made up of around 19,000 clones, none counted only once. Material for sequencing was peripheral blood mononuclear cells. These receptors came from a human donor with common variable immunodeficiency.

In the case of this clone: Sequencing ends 3 residues short of the CDR3 end; the germline J gene provides the rest. The chain uses TRBV18 and TRBJ2-7; D remains unclear. The CDR3 runs to 13 residues. Deletions cut 2 bases from V and 2 bases from J, with 7 bases between. Germline CDR1 and CDR2: KGHSH and LQKENI. The part of the CDR3 DNA that was read is TGTGCCAGCTCACCAAACGGTCCCTACGAG. Residues: CASSPNGPYE. The full-length CDR3 reads as CASSPNGPYEQYF.

This clone turned up a few times. The observed sequence ends 3 residues before the CDR3 terminus, with the missing tail filled in from the germline J gene. The J gene is TRBJ2-5, the V gene TRBV11-2; 7 bases match TRBD1. CDR3 length equals 14 residues. CDR1 SGHAT and CDR2 FQNNGV come from the germline V gene. After removal of 6 bases from V and 5 bases from J, the junction contained 9 bases not matched to a gene. The part of the CDR3 DNA that was read is TGTGCCAGCAGGAGACAGGGTCCGGCCGAGACC. Its protein product is CASRRQGPAET. In full, the CDR3 is CASRRQGPAETQYF.

Details on this clone: The CDR3 end is not reached by the read, which stops 3 residues before it; the germline J gene fills it in. The chain is built from TRBV19 and TRBJ2-2; 7 nucleotides line up with TRBD1. V dropped 5 bases and J dropped 3; count of bases not matched to a gene: 9. CDR1 and CDR2 from the germline V gene are LNHDA and SQIVND (reference sequence). The CDR3 loop spans 16 amino acids. CDR3 sequence reads: CASSGLTGRDTGELFF. Partial CDR3 DNA: TGTGCCAGTAGTGGCCTGACAGGGCGCGACACCGGGGAG. The full variable domain, with the rest looked up from reference TRBV19 and TRBJ2-2, is DGGITQSPKYLFRKEGQNVTLSCEQNLNHDAMYWYRQDPGQGLRLIYYSQIVNDFQKGDIAEGYSVSREKKESFPLTVTSAQKNPTAFYLCASSGLTGRDTGELFFGEGSRLTVL.

The sample holds a few counts of this clone. The CDR3 end lies 3 residues beyond the end of the read and is filled in from the germline J gene. This chain connects TRBV7-2 to TRBJ2-1; 7 bases match TRBD1. CDR3 size: 15 residues. The germline V gene has CDR1 SGHTA and CDR2 FQGNSA. V trimming: 5 bases; J trimming: 0 bases; junction bases outside the gene matches: 4. The CDR3 protein is CASSQDRASYNEQFF. The part of the CDR3 DNA that was read is TGTGCCAGCAGCCAAGACAGGGCCTCCTACAATGAG.

This clone is medium-sized (0.01 to 0.1%) within its sample. From the germline J gene comes the end of the CDR3, since the read stops 3 residues before it. The chain employs TRBV6-1 and TRBJ2-1, with D uncertain. Trimming removed 4 bases at V and 5 bases at J, with 12 bases between. Per the germline V gene, CDR1 is MNHNS and CDR2 is SASEGT. The CDR3 has 14 residues. The DNA read from the CDR3 is TGTGCCAGCAGTGCGTTAGGGTGGGACAATGAG. Translating it yields CASSALGWDNE. The full CDR3 protein is CASSALGWDNEQFF.

This clone was observed a handful of times. The read ends 3 residues before the CDR3 terminus; that terminus is restored from the germline J gene. The J gene is TRBJ2-5, the V gene TRBV2, with D perhaps TRBD1 (6 bases). CDR1 is SNHLY and CDR2 is FYNNEI in the germline V gene. The CDR3 loop spans 13 amino acids. Between the trimmed V and J ends, which lost 8 bases and 1 base, there was a span of 11 bases. The CDR3 sequence: CASEQGFQETQYF. The sequenced part of the CDR3 DNA is TGTGCCAGCGAACAGGGTTTCCAAGAGACC. The entire variable domain, with the rest obtained from reference TRBV2 and TRBJ2-5, is as follows: EPEVTQTPSHQVTQMGQEVILRCVPISNHLYFYWYRQILGQKVEFLVSFYNNEISEKSEIFDDQFSVERPDGSNFTLKIRSTKLEDSAMYFCASEQGFQETQYFGPGTRLLVL.

This clone has more than one count but fewer than ten. The CDR3 goes on 3 residues after the read ends, and that part is filled in from the germline J gene. The V and J genes are TRBV19 and TRBJ2-3; tentative D call: TRBD2 (7 bases). V was trimmed by 3 bases and J by 1 base, leaving 17 bases between them. This CDR3 spans 17 amino acids. From germline, CDR1 is LNHDA and CDR2 SQIVND (reference sequence). The covered CDR3 bases are TGTGCCAGTAGTATCCTCGGCTTGCGGGGGCGCACAGATACG. It is translated as CASSILGLRGRTDT. The full CDR3 sequence reads CASSILGLRGRTDTQYF. Full variable domain (remainder filled in from reference TRBV19 and TRBJ2-3): DGGITQSPKYLFRKEGQNVTLSCEQNLNHDAMYWYRQDPGQGLRLIYYSQIVNDFQKGDIAEGYSVSREKKESFPLTVTSAQKNPTAFYLCASSILGLRGRTDTQYFGPGTRLTVL.

This clone was seen only a few times. The read gets to within 3 residues of the CDR3 end, and the germline J gene fills in the rest. The chain uses TRBV19 and TRBJ2-7; 11 bases match TRBD1. Trimming cost V 5 bases and J 5 bases; bases outside gene matches: 8. Per the germline V gene, CDR1 is LNHDA and CDR2 is SQIVND (reference sequence). This CDR3 comprises 15 residues. CDR3 residues: CASSPRTGGRNEQYF. The CDR3 DNA, read in part, is TGTGCCAGTAGTCCACGGACAGGGGGCAGGAACGAG.

This clone has just a few counts. The read halts 3 residues ahead of the CDR3 end, with the missing end drawn from the germline J gene. The V gene is TRBV19, the J gene TRBJ2-3; 10 nucleotides match TRBD1. Germline V lookup: CDR1 LNHDA, CDR2 SQIVND (reference sequence). J was trimmed by 6 bases and V by 5 bases; bases with no gene match: 8. This CDR3 contains 15 residues. CDR3 region: CASSRRDRGDDTQYF. The part of the CDR3 DNA that was read is TGTGCCAGTAGTCGCCGGGACAGGGGAGACGATACG. The full variable domain, with the rest looked up from reference TRBV19 and TRBJ2-3, is DGGITQSPKYLFRKEGQNVTLSCEQNLNHDAMYWYRQDPGQGLRLIYYSQIVNDFQKGDIAEGYSVSREKKESFPLTVTSAQKNPTAFYLCASSRRDRGDDTQYFGPGTRLTVL.

As for this clone: Read data end 3 residues before the CDR3 end; the end is taken from the germline J gene. This chain links TRBV7-2 with TRBJ2-3; 8 bases are shared with TRBD2. Germline V lookup: CDR1 SGHTA, CDR2 FQGNSA. V shed 1 base and J 3 bases; nucleotides not matched to a gene: 3. The CDR3 is made up of 15 amino acids. CDR3 protein: CASSLVVAGTDTQYF. CDR3 DNA, as far as it was read: TGTGCCAGCAGCTTAGTGGTAGCGGGGACAGATACG.

This clone turned up a few times. The CDR3 is cut off 3 residues early in the read; its end comes from the germline J gene. The same CDR3 also results from other DNA sequences found in this sample. This rearrangement joins TRBV7-2 to TRBJ2-7; 8 bases agree with TRBD2. This CDR3 spans 14 amino acids. The ends lost 1 base at V and 4 bases at J; junction bases unmatched: 3. Germline lookup yields CDR1 SGHTA and CDR2 FQGNSA. The CDR3: CASSLGASGYEQYF. CDR3 bases read: TGTGCCAGCAGCTTAGGGGCTAGCGGGTACGAG.

As for this clone: The read terminates 3 residues before the CDR3 end, so the remaining end is supplied by the germline J gene. This chain links TRBV18 with TRBJ2-1, with 7 positions matching TRBD1. V lost 0 bases to trimming and J lost 5 bases; unmatched junction nucleotides: 4. The V gene's germline CDR1 is KGHSH and CDR2 LQKENI. The CDR3 is 15 amino acids. The CDR3 sequence: CASSPPMTGNNEQFF. The sequenced CDR3 bases are TGTGCCAGCTCACCACCGATGACAGGGAACAATGAG.

In regard to this clone: Sequencing ends 3 residues short of the CDR3 end; the germline J gene provides the rest. The J gene is TRBJ1-5, the V gene TRBV6-2 or TRBV6-3; D is unresolved. The ends were cut back, 2 bases at V and 2 bases at J, with 7 bases in the middle. Germline V gene sequence: CDR1 MNHEY, CDR2 SVGEGT. The CDR3 consists of 14 residues. The CDR3 bases that were read are TGTGCCAGCAGTTACGTGGCAGGCAATCAGCCC. Residues: CASSYVAGNQP. The whole CDR3 sequence reads CASSYVAGNQPQHF.